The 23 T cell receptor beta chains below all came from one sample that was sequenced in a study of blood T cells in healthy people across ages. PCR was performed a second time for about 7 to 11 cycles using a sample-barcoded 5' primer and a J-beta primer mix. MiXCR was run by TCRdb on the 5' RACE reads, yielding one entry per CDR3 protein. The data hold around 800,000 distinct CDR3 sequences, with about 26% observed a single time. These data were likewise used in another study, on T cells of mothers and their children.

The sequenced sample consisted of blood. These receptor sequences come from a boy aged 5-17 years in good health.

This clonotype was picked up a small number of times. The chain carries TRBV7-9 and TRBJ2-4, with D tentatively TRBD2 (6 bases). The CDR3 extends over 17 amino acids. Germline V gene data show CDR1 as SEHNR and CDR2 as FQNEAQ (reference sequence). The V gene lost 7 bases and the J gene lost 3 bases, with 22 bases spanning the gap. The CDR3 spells CASTSTSGRLGKNIQYF. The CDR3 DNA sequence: TGTGCCAGCACCTCAACATCGGGGAGGCTGGGCAAAAACATTCAGTACTTC.

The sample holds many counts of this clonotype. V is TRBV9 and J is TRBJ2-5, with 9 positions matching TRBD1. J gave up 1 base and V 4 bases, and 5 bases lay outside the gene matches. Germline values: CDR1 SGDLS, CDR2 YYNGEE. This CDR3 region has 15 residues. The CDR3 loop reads CASSSRQGVQETQYF. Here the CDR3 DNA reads TGTGCCAGCAGCTCCCGACAGGGGGTCCAAGAGACCCAGTACTTC.

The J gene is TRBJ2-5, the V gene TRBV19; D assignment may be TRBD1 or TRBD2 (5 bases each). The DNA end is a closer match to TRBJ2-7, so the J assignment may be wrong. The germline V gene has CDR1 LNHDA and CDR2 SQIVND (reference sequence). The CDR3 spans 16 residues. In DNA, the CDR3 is TGTGCCAGTAGTACCCACTCTATCGGGACCACCTACGAGCAGTACTTC. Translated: CASSTHSIGTTYEQYF.

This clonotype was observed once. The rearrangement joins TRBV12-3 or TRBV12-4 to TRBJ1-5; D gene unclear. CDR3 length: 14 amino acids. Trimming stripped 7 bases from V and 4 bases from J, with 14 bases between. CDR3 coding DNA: TGTGCCAGCACCACGGACGGGAGTAATCAGCCCCAGCATTTT. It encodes CASTTDGSNQPQHF.

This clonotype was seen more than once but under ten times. Here the CDR3 reads CASSQVRGGDFWLYF. CDR3 in DNA: TGCGCCAGCAGCCAAGTTCGGGGGGGGGACTTCTGGCTGTACTTC. The J gene is TRBJ2-7, the V gene TRBV4-1; 8 bases are shared with TRBD2. J lost 12 bases, V lost 1 base, and 14 bases had no gene match. The CDR3 is 15 residues long. Germline V gene sequence: CDR1 MGHRA, CDR2 YSYEKL.

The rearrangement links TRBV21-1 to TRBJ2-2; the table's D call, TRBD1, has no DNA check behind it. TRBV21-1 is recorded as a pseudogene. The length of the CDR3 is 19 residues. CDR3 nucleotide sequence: TGTGCCAGCAGCAAATCTGGGGACGACGTTGCTTACTACACCGGGGAGCTGTTTTTT. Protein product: CASSKSGDDVAYYTGELFF.

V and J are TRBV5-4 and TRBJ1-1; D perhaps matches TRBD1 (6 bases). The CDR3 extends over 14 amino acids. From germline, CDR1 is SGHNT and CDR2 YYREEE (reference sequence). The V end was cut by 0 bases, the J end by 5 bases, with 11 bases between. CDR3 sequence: CASSLAQGQTEAFF. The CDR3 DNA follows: TGTGCCAGCAGCTTGGCTCAGGGGCAAACTGAAGCTTTCTTT.

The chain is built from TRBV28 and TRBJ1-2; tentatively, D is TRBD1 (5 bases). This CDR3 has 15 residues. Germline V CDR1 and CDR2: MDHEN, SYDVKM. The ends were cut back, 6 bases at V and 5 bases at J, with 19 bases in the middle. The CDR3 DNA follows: TGTGCCAGCAGGGCTTGGGGCGCGGTGGGATATGGCTACACCTTC. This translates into CASRAWGAVGYGYTF.

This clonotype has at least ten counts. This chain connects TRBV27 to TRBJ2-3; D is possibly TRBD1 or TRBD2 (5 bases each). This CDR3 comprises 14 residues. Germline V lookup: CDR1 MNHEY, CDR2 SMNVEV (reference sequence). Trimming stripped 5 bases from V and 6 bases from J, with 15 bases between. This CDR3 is CASSRDRGGDTQYF. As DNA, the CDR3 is TGTGCCAGCAGTCGGGACCGGGGTGGGGATACGCAGTATTTT.

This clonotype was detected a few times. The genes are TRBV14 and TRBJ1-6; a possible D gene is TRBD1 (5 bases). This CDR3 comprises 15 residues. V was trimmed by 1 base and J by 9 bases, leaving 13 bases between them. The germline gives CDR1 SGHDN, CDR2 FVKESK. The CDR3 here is CASSQGMGTASPLHF. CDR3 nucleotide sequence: TGTGCCAGCAGCCAAGGAATGGGGACCGCTTCACCCCTCCACTTT.

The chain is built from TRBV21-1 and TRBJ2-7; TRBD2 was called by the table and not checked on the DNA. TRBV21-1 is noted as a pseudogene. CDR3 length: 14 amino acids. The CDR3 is CASSKGTSGYEQYF. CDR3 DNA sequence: TGTGCCAGCAGCAAAGGGACTAGCGGGTACGAGCAGTACTTC.

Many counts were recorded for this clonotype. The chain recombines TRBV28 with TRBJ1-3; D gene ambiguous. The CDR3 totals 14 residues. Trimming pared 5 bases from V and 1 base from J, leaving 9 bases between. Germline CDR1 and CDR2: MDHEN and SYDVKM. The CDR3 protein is CASSPPGSGNTIYF. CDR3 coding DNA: TGTGCCAGCAGTCCTCCGGGTTCTGGAAACACCATATATTTT.

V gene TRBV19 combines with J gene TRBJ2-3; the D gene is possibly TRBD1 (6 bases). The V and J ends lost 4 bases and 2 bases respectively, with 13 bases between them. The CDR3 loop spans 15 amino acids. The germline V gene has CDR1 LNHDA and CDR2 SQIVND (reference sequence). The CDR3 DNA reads TGTGCCAGTAGTAGCCAACAGGGTCTCACAGATACGCAGTATTTT. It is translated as CASSSQQGLTDTQYF.

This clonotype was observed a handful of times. The CDR3 DNA is TGTGCCATCACACGGACAGGGACCGGGGAGCTGTTTTTT. Translation gives CAITRTGTGELFF. The rearrangement joins TRBV10-3 to TRBJ2-2, with 8 nucleotides matching TRBD1. This CDR3 region has 13 residues. Germline CDR1 ENHRY, CDR2 SYGVKD. V lost 7 bases to trimming and J lost 5 bases; unmatched junction nucleotides: 3.

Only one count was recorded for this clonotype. The CDR3 DNA follows: TGCAGCGTTCGTACAGGGAGCTTCTACGAGCAGTACTTC. Protein: CSVRTGSFYEQYF. The chain has TRBV29-1 and TRBJ2-7, with D maybe TRBD1 (6 bases). CDR3 length: 13 residues. CDR1 SQVTM and CDR2 ANQGSEA come from the germline V gene. V was shortened by 5 bases and J by 3 bases, with 14 bases between the two germline ends.

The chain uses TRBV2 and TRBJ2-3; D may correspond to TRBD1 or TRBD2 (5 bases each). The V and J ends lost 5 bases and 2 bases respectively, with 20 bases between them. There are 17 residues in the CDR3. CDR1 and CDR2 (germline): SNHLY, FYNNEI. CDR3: CASSLVGAALSTDTQYF. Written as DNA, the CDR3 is TGTGCCAGCAGTCTGGTCGGGGCCGCCCTATCCACAGATACGCAGTATTTT.

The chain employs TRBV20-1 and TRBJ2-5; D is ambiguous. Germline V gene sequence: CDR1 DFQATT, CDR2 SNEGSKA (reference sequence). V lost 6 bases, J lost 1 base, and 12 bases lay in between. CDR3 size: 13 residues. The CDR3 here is CSARGSLQETQYF. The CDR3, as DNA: TGCAGTGCGCGTGGATCCCTCCAAGAGACCCAGTACTTC.

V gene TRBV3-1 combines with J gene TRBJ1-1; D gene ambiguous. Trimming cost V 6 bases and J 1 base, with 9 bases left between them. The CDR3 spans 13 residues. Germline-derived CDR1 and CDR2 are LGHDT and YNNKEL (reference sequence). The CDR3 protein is CASRRRPNTEAFF. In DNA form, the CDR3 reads TGTGCCAGCAGGAGACGCCCGAACACTGAAGCTTTCTTT.

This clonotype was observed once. This CDR3 is CSAKRGNTEAFF. The CDR3 DNA follows: TGCAGTGCTAAAAGGGGGAACACTGAAGCTTTCTTT. The V and J genes are TRBV20-1 and TRBJ1-1, with D possibly matching TRBD1 (5 bases). CDR1 and CDR2 from the germline V gene are DFQATT and SNEGSKA (reference sequence). The CDR3 is 12 residues long. V was pared by 4 bases and J by 1 base, with 7 bases between.

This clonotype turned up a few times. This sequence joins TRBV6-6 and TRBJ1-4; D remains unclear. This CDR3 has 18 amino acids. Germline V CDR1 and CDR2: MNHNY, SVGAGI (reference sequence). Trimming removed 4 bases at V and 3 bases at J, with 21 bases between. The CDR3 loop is CASSSPWQASKANEKLFF. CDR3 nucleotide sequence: TGTGCCAGCAGTTCACCGTGGCAGGCTTCAAAGGCTAATGAAAAACTGTTTTTT.

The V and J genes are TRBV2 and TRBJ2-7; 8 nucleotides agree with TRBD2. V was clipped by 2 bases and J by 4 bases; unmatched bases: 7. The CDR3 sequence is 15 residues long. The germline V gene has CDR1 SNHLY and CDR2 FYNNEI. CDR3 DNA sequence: TGTGCCAGCAGTGAACGCCCAGCGGGGGTGTACGAGCAGTACTTC. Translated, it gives CASSERPAGVYEQYF.

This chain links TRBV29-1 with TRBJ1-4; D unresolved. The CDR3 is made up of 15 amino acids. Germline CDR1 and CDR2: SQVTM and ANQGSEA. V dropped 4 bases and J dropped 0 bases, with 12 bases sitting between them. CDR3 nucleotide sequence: TGCAGCGTTGGCTTCACTGATACAACTAATGAAAAACTGTTTTTT. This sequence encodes CSVGFTDTTNEKLFF. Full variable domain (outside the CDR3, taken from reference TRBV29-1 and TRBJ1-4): SAVISQKPSRDICQRGTSLTIQCQVDSQVTMMFWYRQQPGQSLTLIATANQGSEATYESGFVIDKFPISRPNLTFSTLTVSNMSPEDSSIYLCSVGFTDTTNEKLFFGSGTQLSVL.

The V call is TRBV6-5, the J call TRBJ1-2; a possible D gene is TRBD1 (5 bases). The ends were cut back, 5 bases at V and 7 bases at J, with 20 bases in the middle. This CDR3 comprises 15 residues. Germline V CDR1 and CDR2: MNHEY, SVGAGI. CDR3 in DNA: TGTGCCAGCAGTACGGTTCCCCAGGGTGTATCTGGCTACACCTTC. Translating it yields CASSTVPQGVSGYTF.